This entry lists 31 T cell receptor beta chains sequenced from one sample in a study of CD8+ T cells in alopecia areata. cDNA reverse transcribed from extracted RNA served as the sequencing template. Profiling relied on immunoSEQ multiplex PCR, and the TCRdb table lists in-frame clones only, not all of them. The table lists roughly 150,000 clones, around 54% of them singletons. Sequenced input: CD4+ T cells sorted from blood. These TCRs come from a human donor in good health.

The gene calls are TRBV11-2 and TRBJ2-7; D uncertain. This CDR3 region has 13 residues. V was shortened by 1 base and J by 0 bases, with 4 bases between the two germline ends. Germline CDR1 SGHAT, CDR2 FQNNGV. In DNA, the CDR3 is TGTGCCAGCAGCTTAGCCAGCTCCTACGAGCAGTACTTC. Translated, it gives CASSLASSYEQYF.

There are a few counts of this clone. CDR3: CSVEERAGVPSGANVLTF. The CDR3 nucleotides are TGCAGCGTTGAAGAACGGGCAGGGGTCCCCTCTGGGGCCAACGTCCTGACTTTC. The gene calls are TRBV29-1 and TRBJ2-6; D is possibly TRBD1 (6 bases). Germline lookup yields CDR1 SQVTM and CDR2 ANQGSEA. V lost 0 bases to trimming and J lost 0 bases, with 15 bases between them. The CDR3 runs 18 residues.

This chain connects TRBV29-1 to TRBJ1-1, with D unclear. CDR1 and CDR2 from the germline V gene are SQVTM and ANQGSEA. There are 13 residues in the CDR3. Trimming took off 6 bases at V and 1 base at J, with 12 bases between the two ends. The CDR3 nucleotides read TGCAGCGTGACACCCATAGGGAACACTGAAGCTTTCTTT. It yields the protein CSVTPIGNTEAFF.

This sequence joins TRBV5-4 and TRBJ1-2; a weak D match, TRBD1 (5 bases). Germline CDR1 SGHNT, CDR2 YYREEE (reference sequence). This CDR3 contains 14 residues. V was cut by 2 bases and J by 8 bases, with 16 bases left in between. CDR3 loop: CASSLGNSGYGYTF. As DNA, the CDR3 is TGTGCCAGCAGCTTAGGGAATTCAGGGTACGGCTACACCTTC. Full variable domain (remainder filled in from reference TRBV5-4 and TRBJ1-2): ETGVTQSPTHLIKTRGQQVTLRCSSQSGHNTVSWYQQALGQGPQFIFQYYREEENGRGNFPPRFSGLQFPNYSSELNVNALELDDSALYLCASSLGNSGYGYTFGSGTRLTVV.

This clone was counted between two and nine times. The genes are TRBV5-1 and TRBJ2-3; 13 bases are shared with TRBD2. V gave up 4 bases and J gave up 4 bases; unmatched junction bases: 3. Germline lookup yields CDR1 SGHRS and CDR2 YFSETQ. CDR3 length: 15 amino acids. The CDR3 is CASSEGLAGPDTQYF. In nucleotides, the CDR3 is TGCGCCAGCAGCGAGGGACTAGCGGGACCAGATACGCAGTATTTT.

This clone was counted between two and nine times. CDR3 residues: CRGLDRVVIWSNYEQYF. The CDR3 nucleotides read TGCAGGGGACTCGACAGGGTGGTTATATGGTCGAACTACGAGCAGTACTTC. The rearrangement uses TRBV29-1 and TRBJ2-7; TRBD1 might be the D (7 bases). The CDR3 sequence is 17 residues long. Germline loops: CDR1 SQVTM, CDR2 ANQGSEA.

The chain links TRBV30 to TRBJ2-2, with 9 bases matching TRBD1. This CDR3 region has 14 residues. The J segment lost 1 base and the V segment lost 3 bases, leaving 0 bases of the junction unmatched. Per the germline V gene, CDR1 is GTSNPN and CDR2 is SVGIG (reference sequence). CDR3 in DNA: TGTGCCTGGAGGGGACAGGGGAACACCGGGGAGCTGTTTTTT. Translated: CAWRGQGNTGELFF.

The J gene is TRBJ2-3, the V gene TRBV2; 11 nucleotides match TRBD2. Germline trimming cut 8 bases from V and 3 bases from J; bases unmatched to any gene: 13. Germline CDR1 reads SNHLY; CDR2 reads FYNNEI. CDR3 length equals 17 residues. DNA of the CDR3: TGTGCCAGCGATCGTGCTGGGCTAGCGGGAGGAACAGATACGCAGTATTTT. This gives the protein CASDRAGLAGGTDTQYF.

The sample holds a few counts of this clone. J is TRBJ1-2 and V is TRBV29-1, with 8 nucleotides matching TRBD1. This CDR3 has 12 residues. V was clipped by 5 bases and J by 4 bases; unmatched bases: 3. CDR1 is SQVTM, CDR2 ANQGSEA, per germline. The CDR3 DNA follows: TGCAGCGTTTGGGACAGGCCCTATGGCTACACCTTC. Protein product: CSVWDRPYGYTF.

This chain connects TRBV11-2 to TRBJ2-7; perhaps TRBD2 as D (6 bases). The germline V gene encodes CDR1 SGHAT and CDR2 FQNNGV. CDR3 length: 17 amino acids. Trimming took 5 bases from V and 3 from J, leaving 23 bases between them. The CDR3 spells CASSLLQGGTGDYEQYF. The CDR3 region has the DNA TGTGCCAGCAGCCTACTTCAGGGCGGTACGGGAGACTACGAGCAGTACTTC.

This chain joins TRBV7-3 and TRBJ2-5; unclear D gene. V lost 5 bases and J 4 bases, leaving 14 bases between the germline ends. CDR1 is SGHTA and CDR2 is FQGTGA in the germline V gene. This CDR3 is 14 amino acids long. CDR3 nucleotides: TGTGCCAGCAGCCTTACTACGGTATCAGAGACCCAGTACTTC. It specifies CASSLTTVSETQYF.

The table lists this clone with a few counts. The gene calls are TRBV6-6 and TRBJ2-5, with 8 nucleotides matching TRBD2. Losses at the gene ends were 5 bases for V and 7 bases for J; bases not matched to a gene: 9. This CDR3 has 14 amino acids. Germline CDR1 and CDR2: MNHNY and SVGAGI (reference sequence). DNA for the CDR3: TGTGCCAGCAGTGGGGGTGCGGGAGGTGGGACCCAGTACTTC. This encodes CASSGGAGGGTQYF.

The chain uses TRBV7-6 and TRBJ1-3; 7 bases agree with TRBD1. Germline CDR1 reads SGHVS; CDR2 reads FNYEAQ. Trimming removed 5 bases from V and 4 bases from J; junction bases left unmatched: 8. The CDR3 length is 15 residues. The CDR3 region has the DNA TGTGCCAGCAGCAAGGGACAGCCCCCGGGAAACACCATATATTTT. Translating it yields CASSKGQPPGNTIYF.

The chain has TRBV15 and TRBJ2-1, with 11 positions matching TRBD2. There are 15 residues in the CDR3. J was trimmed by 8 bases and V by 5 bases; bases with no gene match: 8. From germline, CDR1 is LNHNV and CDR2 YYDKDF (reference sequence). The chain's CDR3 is CATSSRLAGWDEQFF. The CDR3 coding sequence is TGTGCCACCAGCTCACGACTAGCGGGATGGGATGAGCAGTTCTTC.

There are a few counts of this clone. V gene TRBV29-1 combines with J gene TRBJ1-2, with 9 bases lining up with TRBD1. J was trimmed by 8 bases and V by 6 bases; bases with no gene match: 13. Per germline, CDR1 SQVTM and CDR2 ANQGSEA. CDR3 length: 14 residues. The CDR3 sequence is CSVAVGQGVEGYTF. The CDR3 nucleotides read TGCAGCGTCGCCGTGGGACAGGGAGTTGAAGGCTACACCTTC.

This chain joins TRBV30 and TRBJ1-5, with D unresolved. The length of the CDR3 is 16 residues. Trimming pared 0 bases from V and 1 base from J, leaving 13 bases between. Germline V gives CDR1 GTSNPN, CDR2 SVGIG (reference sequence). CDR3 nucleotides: TGTGCCTGGAGTGTACCCCACAAGGGCAGCAATCAGCCCCAGCATTTT. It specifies CAWSVPHKGSNQPQHF. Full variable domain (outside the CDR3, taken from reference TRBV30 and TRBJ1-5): SQTIHQWPATLVQPVGSPLSLECTVEGTSNPNLYWYRQAAGRGLQLLFYSVGIGQISSEVPQNLSASRPQDRQFILSSKKLLLSDSGFYLCAWSVPHKGSNQPQHFGDGTRLSIL.

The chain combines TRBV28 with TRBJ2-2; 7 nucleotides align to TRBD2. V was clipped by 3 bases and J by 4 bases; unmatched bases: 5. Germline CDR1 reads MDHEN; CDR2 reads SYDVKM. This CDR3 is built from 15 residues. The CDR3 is CASSLGAGPTGELFF. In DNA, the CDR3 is TGTGCCAGCAGTTTGGGAGCGGGGCCCACCGGGGAGCTGTTTTTT.

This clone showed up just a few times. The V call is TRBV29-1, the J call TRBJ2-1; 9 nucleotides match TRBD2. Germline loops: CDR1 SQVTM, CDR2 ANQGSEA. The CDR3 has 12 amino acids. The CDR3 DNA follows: TGCAGTTTAGCGGGAGTGAACAATGAGCAGTTCTTC. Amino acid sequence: CSLAGVNNEQFF.

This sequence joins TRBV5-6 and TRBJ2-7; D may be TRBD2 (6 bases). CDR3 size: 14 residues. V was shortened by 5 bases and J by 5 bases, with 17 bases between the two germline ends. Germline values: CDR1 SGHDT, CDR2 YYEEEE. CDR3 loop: CASSLTGTSHEQYF. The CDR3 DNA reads TGTGCCAGCAGTTTAACCGGAACTAGCCACGAGCAGTACTTC.

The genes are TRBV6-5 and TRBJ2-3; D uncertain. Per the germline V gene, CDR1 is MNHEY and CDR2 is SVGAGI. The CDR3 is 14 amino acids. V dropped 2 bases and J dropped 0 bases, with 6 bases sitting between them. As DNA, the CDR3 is TGTGCCAGCAGTTACAGAGTTAGCACAGATACGCAGTATTTT. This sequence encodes CASSYRVSTDTQYF.

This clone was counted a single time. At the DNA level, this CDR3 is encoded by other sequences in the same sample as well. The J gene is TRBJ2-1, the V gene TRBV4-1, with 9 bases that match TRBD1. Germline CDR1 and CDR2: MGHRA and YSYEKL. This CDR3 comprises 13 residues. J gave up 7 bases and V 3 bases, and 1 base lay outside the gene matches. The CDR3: CASSQTGGNEQFF. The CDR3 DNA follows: TGCGCCAGCAGCCAGACAGGGGGAAATGAGCAGTTCTTC.

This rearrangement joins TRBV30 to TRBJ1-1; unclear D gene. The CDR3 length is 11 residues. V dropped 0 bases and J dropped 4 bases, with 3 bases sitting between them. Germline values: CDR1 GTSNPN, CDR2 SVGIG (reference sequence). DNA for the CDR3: TGTGCCTGGAGTGTATCCACTGAAGCTTTCTTT. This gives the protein CAWSVSTEAFF.

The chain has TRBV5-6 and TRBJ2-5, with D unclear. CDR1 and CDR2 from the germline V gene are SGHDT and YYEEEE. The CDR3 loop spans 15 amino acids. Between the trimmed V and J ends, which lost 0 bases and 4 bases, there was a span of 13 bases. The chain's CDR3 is CASSLAGRRGETQYF. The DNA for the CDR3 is TGTGCCAGCAGCTTGGCCGGCCGGCGAGGAGAGACCCAGTACTTC.

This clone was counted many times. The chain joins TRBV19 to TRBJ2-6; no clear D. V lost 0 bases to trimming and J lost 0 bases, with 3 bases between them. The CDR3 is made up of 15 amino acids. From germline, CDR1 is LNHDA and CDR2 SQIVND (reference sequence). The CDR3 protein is CASSIESSGANVLTF. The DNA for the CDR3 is TGTGCCAGTAGTATAGAAAGCTCTGGGGCCAACGTCCTGACTTTC.

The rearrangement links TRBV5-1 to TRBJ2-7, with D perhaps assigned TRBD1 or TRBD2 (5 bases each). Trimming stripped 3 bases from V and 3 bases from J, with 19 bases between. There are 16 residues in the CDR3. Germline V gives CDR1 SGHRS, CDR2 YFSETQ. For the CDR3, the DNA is TGCGCCAGCAGCTCGGATAGGTGGGGGAAGTTCTACGAGCAGTACTTC. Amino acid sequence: CASSSDRWGKFYEQYF.

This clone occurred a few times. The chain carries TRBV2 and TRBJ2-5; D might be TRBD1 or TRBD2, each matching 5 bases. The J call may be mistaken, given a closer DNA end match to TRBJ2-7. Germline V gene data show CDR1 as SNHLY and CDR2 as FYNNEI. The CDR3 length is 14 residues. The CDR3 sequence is CASSAGPPAYEQYF. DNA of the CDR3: TGTGCCAGCAGTGCGGGACCCCCAGCCTACGAGCAGTACTTC.

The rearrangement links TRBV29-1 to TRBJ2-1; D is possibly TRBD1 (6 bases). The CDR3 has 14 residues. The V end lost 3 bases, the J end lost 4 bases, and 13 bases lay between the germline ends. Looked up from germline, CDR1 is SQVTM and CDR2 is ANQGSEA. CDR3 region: CSVDRDNRYNEQFF. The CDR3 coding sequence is TGCAGCGTTGACCGGGACAATAGGTACAATGAGCAGTTCTTC.

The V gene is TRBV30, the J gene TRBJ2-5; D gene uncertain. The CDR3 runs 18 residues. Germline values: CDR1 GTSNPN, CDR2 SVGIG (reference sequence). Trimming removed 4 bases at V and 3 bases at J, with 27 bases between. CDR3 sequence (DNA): TGTGCCTGGATCCCCCCACCCCCCGTAACGATCCCTAAAGAGACCCAGTACTTC. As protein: CAWIPPPPVTIPKETQYF.

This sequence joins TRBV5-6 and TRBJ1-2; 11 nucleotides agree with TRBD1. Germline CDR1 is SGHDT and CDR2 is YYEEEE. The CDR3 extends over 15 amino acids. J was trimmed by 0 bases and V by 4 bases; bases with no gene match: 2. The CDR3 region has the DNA TGTGCCAGCAGCCGGGGACAGGGGGCTAACTATGGCTACACCTTC. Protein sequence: CASSRGQGANYGYTF. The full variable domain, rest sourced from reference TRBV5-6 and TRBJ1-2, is DAGVTQSPTHLIKTRGQQVTLRCSPKSGHDTVSWYQQALGQGPQFIFQYYEEEERQRGNFPDRFSGHQFPNYSSELNVNALLLGDSALYLCASSRGQGANYGYTFGSGTRLTVV.

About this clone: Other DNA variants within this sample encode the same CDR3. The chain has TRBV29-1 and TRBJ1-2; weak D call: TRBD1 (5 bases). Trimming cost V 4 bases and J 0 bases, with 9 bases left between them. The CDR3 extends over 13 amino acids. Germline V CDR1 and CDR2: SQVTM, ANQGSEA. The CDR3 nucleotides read TGCAGCGTTGGAGTCAGGGCTAACTATGGCTACACCTTC. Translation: CSVGVRANYGYTF. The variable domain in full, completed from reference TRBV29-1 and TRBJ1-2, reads SAVISQKPSRDICQRGTSLTIQCQVDSQVTMMFWYRQQPGQSLTLIATANQGSEATYESGFVIDKFPISRPNLTFSTLTVSNMSPEDSSIYLCSVGVRANYGYTFGSGTRLTVV.

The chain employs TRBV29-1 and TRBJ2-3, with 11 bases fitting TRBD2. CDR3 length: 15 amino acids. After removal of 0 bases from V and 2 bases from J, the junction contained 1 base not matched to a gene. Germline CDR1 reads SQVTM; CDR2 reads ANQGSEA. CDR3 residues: CSVEELAGDTDTQYF. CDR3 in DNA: TGCAGCGTTGAAGAACTAGCGGGAGACACAGATACGCAGTATTTT.